Sequencing of this TCR beta chain was carried out in a study of T cell repertoires in cytomegalovirus infection. Overall study: CMV epitopes, recently identified HLA-C-restricted and well-studied HLA-B-restricted, were used. An indication of both CMV infection and matching HLA type came from public TCR beta signatures. General study results and limits: Predominance within the ex vivo response was attributable to HLA-C-restricted CMV-specific TCR beta clonotypes. Accumulated public TCR beta family frequency recognized individuals carrying CMV together with the relevant HLA.

This clonotype has just a few counts. Antigen unknown. TCRdb ran MiXCR on the reads and lists one entry per CDR3 protein. The sample consists of more than 250,000 distinct CDR3 sequences, 25% of them appearing once. The CDR3 is made up of 16 amino acids. J lost 5 bases, V lost 5 bases, and 12 bases had no gene match. CDR1 and CDR2 (germline): MDHEN, SYDVKM. The source was cultured PBMCs, collected from culture after CMV antigen stimulation. This TCR came from a human donor in good health (CMV status not recorded). Some clones in this sample may be carry-over from other donors' samples. This chain joins TRBV28 and TRBJ2-3; 8 nucleotides match TRBD2. CDR3 sequence reads: CASSIPSGSAGDTQYF. In DNA form, the CDR3 reads TGTGCCAGCAGTATCCCAAGCGGGAGTGCGGGAGATACGCAGTATTTT.